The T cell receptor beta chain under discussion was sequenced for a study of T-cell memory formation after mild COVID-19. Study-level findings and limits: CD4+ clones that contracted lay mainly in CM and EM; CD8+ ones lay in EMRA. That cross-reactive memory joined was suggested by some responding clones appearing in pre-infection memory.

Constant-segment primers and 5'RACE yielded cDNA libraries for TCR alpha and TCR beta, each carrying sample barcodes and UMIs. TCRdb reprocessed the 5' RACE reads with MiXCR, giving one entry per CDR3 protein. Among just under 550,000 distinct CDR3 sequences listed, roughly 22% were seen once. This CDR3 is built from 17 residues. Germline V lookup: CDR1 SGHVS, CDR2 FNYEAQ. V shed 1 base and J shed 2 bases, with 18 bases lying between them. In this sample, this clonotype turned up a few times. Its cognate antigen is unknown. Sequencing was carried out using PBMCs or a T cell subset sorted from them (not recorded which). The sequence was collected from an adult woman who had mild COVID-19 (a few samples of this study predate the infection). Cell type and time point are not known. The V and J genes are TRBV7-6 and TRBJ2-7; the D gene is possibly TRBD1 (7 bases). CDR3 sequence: CASSLVGGGTRPYEQYF. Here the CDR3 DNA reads TGTGCCAGCAGCTTAGTAGGGGGCGGGACAAGACCCTACGAGCAGTACTTC.